This TCR beta chain was sequenced in a study of regulatory T cells in long-lasting Graves disease (dated by TCRdb to the early 2020s). Study-wide context: Antithyroid drugs had been taken for less than 3 months by newly diagnosed Graves' disease patients. Persistent Graves' disease patients were compared with newly diagnosed Graves' disease patients by peripheral blood TCR sequencing and RNA sequencing. The study was conducted in China and was registered as a clinical trial. TCR sequencing covered roughly 13 persistent and around 20 newly diagnosed Graves' disease patients, around 35 samples in total. Summary of the overall study and its limitations: Compared with newly diagnosed patients, patients with persistent Graves' disease had lower TCR Shannon entropy and fewer highly expanded clones, which suggests clonal expansion. Patients with persistent disease shared more public clonotypes (fewer than 3,000) than newly diagnosed patients did (about 970). Sequencing and analysis were limited to the TCR beta chain. As a limitation, the authors acknowledged that the small sample size may reduce accuracy. Only peripheral blood was studied, because thyroid tissue, the primary lesion, was inaccessible.

Libraries were made using multiplex PCR. Sequencing was carried out with an Illumina HiSeq 4000. To build TCR beta libraries, CDR3 regions were amplified by Arm-PCR using iRepertoire HTBI primers. Before sequencing, the PCR products underwent gel purification. The source study handled its data this way. Gene usage analysis of CDR3 amino acid clonotypes used the approximately 62 TRBV and approximately 13 TRBJ segments found across samples. COPE and FqMerger were used to merge filtered high-quality paired reads into contigs. BLAST was used to align contigs to IMGT TRBV, TRBD and TRBJ reference genes, with CDR3 defined following IMGT. Clonotypes above 0.1% frequency were classified as highly expanded clones. Shannon entropy was used to measure repertoire diversity, and the Gini coefficient was used to measure V-J evenness. A clonotype was considered public if more than one individual shared it. Clones were called with MiXCR by TCRdb after fastp trimmed the public reads at Q25, and only in-frame beta chains were retained. One record per CDR3 amino acid sequence lists the most common genes and DNA. None of the V and J calls come from the authors' own analysis; TCRdb made them. In this sample the table shows 400,000 to 500,000 distinct CDR3 sequences, around 15% of which occur a single time. Roughly 18% of the sample comes from the top ten.

This clonotype was seen ten or more times. Its antigen is unknown. One end of the junction varies from germline; a read error may be responsible. This sample's time point label indicates: newly diagnosed GD, antithyroid drugs for less than 3 months. For both TCR sequencing and RNA sequencing, RNA was extracted from PBMCs using TRIzol. The diagnosis of Graves' disease followed American Thyroid Association guidelines. Recruitment of patients was carried out at an endocrinology department in Xi'an, China. From each patient, about 9 milliliters of peripheral blood was collected into an EDTA anticoagulant tube. Ficoll Paque Plus density gradient separation was used to isolate PBMCs, and no further T cell sorting was done. An Agilent 2100 Bioanalyzer and agarose gel were used to check RNA quality, and a NanoDrop 2000 was used to measure RNA concentration. These same records also appear under a second study, on T cells in Graves' hyperthyroidism and ophthalmopathy. The second study also describes: A patient counted as having stable Graves' hyperthyroidism if no progression to ophthalmopathy occurred over 18 months of follow-up. Hyperthyroidism patients were newly diagnosed, had a disease duration of under 2 months, and were aged 18 to 65 years. Any patient with an uncontrolled infection, another autoimmune disease, pregnancy or lactation was excluded. Diagnoses relied on clinical symptoms, serum thyroxine and TRAb, thyroid ultrasound and orbital computed tomography. The first round of RT-PCR for the TCR CDR3 was performed with the HTBI primer set and the Qiagen OneStep RT-PCR kit. Most expanded thyroid clonotypes (frequency above 0.001) were also found in blood, which suggests that blood repertoires may mirror thyroid immune responses. A 13 V-J signature model separated ophthalmopathy from stable hyperthyroidism, with just over 85% sensitivity and approximately 81% specificity in cross-validation and 80%/75% in testing. In validation, the model predicted progression to ophthalmopathy a median of about 5.9 months before onset, with 65% to 71% sensitivity and 72.22% specificity. TCR V-J signatures able to tell the groups apart were searched for in a discovery cohort of more than 90 patients, of whom over 40 had Graves' ophthalmopathy and roughly 57 had stable Graves' hyperthyroidism. An independent validation cohort of fewer than 20 hyperthyroidism patients and 15 or so patients who later progressed to ophthalmopathy tested prospective prediction of ophthalmopathy. For training and testing, the 100 or so patients in the discovery cohort were randomly divided in a 7:3 ratio. Thyroid tissue and blood T-cell repertoires from roughly 6 Graves' hyperthyroidism patients were also compared in the study. After blood sampling, hyperthyroidism patients were treated with methimazole at a starting dose of 30 mg daily, and ophthalmopathy patients were treated with high-dose intravenous methylprednisolone. The libraries were constructed in a second round of multiplex PCR and then size-selected and purified. Libraries were sequenced paired-end with 100 bp reads on an Illumina HiSeq2000. SOAPnuke was used to process the raw data, with reads discarded if the reads contained adapters or uncalled bases, had a mean Phred below 15, or lacked an exact constant-primer or identifier match. High-quality paired reads were merged with COPE v1.2.5, and unique nucleotide sequences were defined as clonotypes. MiTCR v1.1 was used to align the clonotypes against IMGT TRBV, TRBD and TRBJ reference segments. The analysis was restricted to V-J combinations with a frequency above 0.0001, which together covered about 99% of the repertoires. A TCS score was defined as the ratio between F50 (clonal expansion) and ExV (chaos), using BLOSUM62-based TCRdist between CDR3 peptides within each V-J. Welch's t-statistics and random forest reduced roughly 500 V-J features to about 13, which were used in a naive Bayes classifier (R e1071). Sample size was not statistically predetermined, and investigators were not blinded to group allocation. TCR Vbeta CDR3 sequencing of 120 to 150 peripheral blood samples (approximately 44 ophthalmopathy, 75 hyperthyroidism and some 17 progressor patients) is reported in the paper.

This receptor was taken from a woman in her forties or fifties with Graves disease. Donor details come from another sample of the same person, matched by shared clones. The specimen was peripheral blood mononuclear cells (PBMCs), collected at new diagnosis, from a patient treated with antithyroid drugs.

The DNA reads as follows: TGCGCCAGCACCTTGGCGGACAGGGCTTACAATGAGCAGTTCTTC. The translation is CASTLADRAYNEQFF. Here the chain combines TRBV5-1 and TRBJ2-1, and 8 junctional nucleotides match TRBD1. The germline V gene provides CDR1 SGHRS and CDR2 YFSETQ. Its CDR3 holds 15 amino acids, cysteine through phenylalanine. Of the read, only the CDR3 DNA is kept; its 45 bases are in frame from base 1.